The rows below give T cell receptor beta chains drawn from one sample of a study of follicular helper T cells after annual influenza vaccination. Sequencing used immunoSEQ multiplex PCR; TCRdb keeps in-frame clones, though not all of them. Among 4,000 to 5,500 clones listed, over 80% were seen once. The source material was CXCR5+ CD38- circulating T follicular helper cells from blood, sampled 7 days after influenza vaccination. These receptors all come from an adult who received the influenza vaccine. CDR3s include the opening cysteine and the closing phenylalanine or tryptophan. D genes are given only for firm matches. The size field is filled for only some rows; it gives once, few, many or a size class.

>.|TRBJ1-2|TRBV6-5|.
CASSYSTGRANYGYTF
TGTGCCAGCAGTTACTCGACAGGCCGAGCTAACTATGGCTACACCTTC
>TRBD2|TRBJ2-7|TRBV7-9|.
CASSPPSGASYEQYF
TGTGCCAGCAGCCCCCCTAGCGGGGCCTCCTACGAGCAGTACTTC
>TRBD1|TRBJ1-6|TRBV5-1|few
CASSEGTVNNSPLHF
TGCGCCAGCAGCGAGGGGACAGTAAATAATTCACCCCTCCACTTT
>.|TRBJ1-2|TRBV7-8|.
CASSLGGGGYGYTF
TGTGCCAGCAGCTTAGGAGGGGGAGGGTATGGCTACACCTTC
>.|TRBJ2-7|TRBV13|.
CASSIAAVREAAEQYF
TGTGCCAGCAGCATTGCGGCCGTAAGGGAAGCTGCCGAGCAGTACTTC
>.|TRBJ2-1|TRBV7-2|.
CASSSRRRSSYNEQFF
TGTGCCAGCAGCTCCCGCCGGCGGAGCTCCTACAATGAGCAGTTCTTC
>.|TRBJ1-6|TRBV11-3|.
CASSLIGDSPLHF
TGTGCCAGCAGCTTAATAGGGGATTCACCCCTCCACTTT
>TRBD1|TRBJ1-1|TRBV18|.
CASSPRTGDTEAFF
TGTGCCAGCTCACCGCGGACAGGGGACACTGAAGCTTTCTTT
>.|TRBJ1-6|TRBV7-8|.
CASSLVWDPGYNSPLHF
TGTGCCAGCAGCTTAGTTTGGGACCCCGGGTATAATTCACCCCTCCACTTT
>.|TRBJ1-5|TRBV19|.
CASSIRHNQPQHF
TGTGCCAGTAGTATACGACATAATCAGCCCCAGCATTTT
>.|TRBJ2-1|TRBV5-6|.
CASSFRVVEQFF
TGTGCCAGCAGCTTTAGAGTAGTTGAGCAGTTCTTC
>.|TRBJ2-2|TRBV7-9|.
CASSPPSWGAGELFF
TGTGCCAGCAGTCCCCCTTCCTGGGGGGCAGGGGAGCTGTTTTTT